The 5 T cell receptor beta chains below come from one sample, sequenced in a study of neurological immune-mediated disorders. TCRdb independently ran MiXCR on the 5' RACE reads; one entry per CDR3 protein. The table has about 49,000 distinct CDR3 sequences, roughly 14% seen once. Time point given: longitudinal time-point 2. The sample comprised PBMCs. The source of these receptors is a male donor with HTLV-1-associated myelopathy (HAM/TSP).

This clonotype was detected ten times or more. The DNA of the CDR3 is TGTGCCAGCAGCTTGGGGTCGGGACAGGGGTATGGCTACACCTTC. Protein: CASSLGSGQGYGYTF. This chain uses TRBV7-2 with TRBJ1-2, with 10 bases identical to TRBD1. Germline trimming cut 3 bases from V and 5 bases from J; bases unmatched to any gene: 6. Germline CDR1 is SGHTA and CDR2 is FQGNSA. The CDR3 is made up of 15 amino acids. The whole variable domain, filled in from reference TRBV7-2 and TRBJ1-2, reads GAGVSQSPSNKVTEKGKDVELRCDPISGHTALYWYRQSLGQGLEFLIYFQGNSAPDKSGLPSDRFSAERTGGSVSTLTIQRTQQEDSAVYLCASSLGSGQGYGYTFGSGTRLTVV.

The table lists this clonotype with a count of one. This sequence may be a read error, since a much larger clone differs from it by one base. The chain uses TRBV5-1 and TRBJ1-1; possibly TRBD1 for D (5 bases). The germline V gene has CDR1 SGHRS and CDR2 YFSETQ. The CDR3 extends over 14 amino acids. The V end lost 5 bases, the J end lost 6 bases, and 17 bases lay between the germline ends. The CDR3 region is CASRGGAWFAEAFF. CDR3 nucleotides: TGCGCCAGCAGGGGAGGGGCATGGTTCGCTGAAGCTTTCTTT.

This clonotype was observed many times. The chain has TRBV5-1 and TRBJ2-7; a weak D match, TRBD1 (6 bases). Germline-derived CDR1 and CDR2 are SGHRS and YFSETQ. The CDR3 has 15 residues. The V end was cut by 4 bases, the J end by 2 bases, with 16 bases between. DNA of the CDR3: TGCGCCAGCAGCCGTCGGACAGCCCAGACCTACGAGCAGTACTTC. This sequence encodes CASSRRTAQTYEQYF.

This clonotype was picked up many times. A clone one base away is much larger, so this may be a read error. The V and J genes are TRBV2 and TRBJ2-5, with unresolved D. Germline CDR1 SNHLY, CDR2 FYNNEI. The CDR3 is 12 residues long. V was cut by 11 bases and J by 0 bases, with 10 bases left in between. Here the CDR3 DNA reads TGTGCCGGCCGGATGGACCAAGAGACCCAGTACTTC. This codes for CAGRMDQETQYF. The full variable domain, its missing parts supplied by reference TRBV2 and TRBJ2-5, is EPEVTQTPSHQVTQMGQEVILRCVPISNHLYFYWYRQILGQKVEFLVSFYNNEISEKSEIFDDQFSVERPDGSNFTLKIRSTKLEDSAMYFCAGRMDQETQYFGPGTRLLVL.

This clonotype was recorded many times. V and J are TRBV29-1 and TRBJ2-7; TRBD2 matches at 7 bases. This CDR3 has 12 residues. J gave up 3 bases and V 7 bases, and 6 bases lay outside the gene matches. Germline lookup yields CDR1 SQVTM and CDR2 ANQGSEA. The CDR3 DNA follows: TGCAGCGGAGGGGAGGGAAACTACGAGCAGTACTTC. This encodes CSGGEGNYEQYF.